This T cell receptor beta chain was sequenced for a study of OX40 agonist ivuxolimab in advanced cancers. Study-level background: Patients received ivuxolimab, an intravenous treatment, every 2 weeks at 0.01 to 10 mg/kg.

Study outcomes and limitations: Relative to CD4+, CD8+ T cells held more expanded clones on average.

The protocol was immunoSEQ multiplex PCR, while the TCRdb copy is restricted to in-frame clones and leaves out a portion. The table has 150,000 to 170,000 clones, under 95% seen once. The CDR3 consists of 14 residues. The V gene lost 4 bases and the J gene lost 5 bases, with 14 bases spanning the gap. The germline V gene encodes CDR1 LNHDA and CDR2 SQIVND (reference sequence). Notes on this clone: The antigen remains unidentified.

Here the sequenced sample was CD4+ or CD8+ T cells sorted from blood, taken in a trial of the OX40 agonist ivuxolimab. This sequence joins TRBV19 and TRBJ1-2; possibly TRBD1 for D (5 bases). This receptor was taken from an adult with an advanced solid tumor such as melanoma, head and neck, liver or kidney cancer. The CDR3 spells CASSTDVGLYGYTF. The CDR3 DNA reads TGTGCCAGTAGTACCGATGTGGGGCTGTATGGCTACACCTTC.